Following are 8 T cell receptor beta chains from one sample sequenced in a study of T cell responses to AZD1222 COVID-19 vaccine (TCRdb year 2021). Reading the label with the study, this specimen's time point is: baseline before first vaccination. Taken with the paper, the label for treatment or condition translates to: meningococcal conjugate vaccine given as trial control. Library generation was performed with the immunoSEQ multiplex PCR assay. TCRdb re-hosts the immuneACCESS table, in-frame sequences only. Its copies lack some clones; in the studies checked, an unresolved V gene accounts for under half of them, and the cause for the rest is not known. The sample table lists some 65,000 clones, about four fifths of them with a count of one. The ten largest clonotypes hold approximately 23% of the sample. The sequences come from peripheral blood, collected on day 0 of MenACWY control vaccination. These receptors came from an adult in good health.

This clone showed up just once. The chain recombines TRBV2 with TRBJ1-6, with D unclear. The germline CDR1 and CDR2 sequences are SNHLY and FYNNEI. The CDR3 covers 14 residues. Trimming took off 5 bases at V and 9 bases at J, with 14 bases between the two ends. The DNA for the CDR3 is TGTGCCAGCAGTTTTTTAGTGACCGGTTCACCCCTCCACTTT. Its translation: CASSFLVTGSPLHF. Complete variable domain (other parts from reference TRBV2 and TRBJ1-6): EPEVTQTPSHQVTQMGQEVILRCVPISNHLYFYWYRQILGQKVEFLVSFYNNEISEKSEIFDDQFSVERPDGSNFTLKIRSTKLEDSAMYFCASSFLVTGSPLHFGNGTRLTVT.

This clone has only a few counts. The chain uses TRBV7-6 and TRBJ2-1; D may be TRBD1 or TRBD2 (5 bases each). The V and J ends lost 0 bases and 8 bases respectively, with 11 bases between them. This CDR3 spans 14 amino acids. In germline, CDR1 is SGHVS, CDR2 FNYEAQ. CDR3 nucleotide sequence: TGTGCCAGCAGCTTAGCCCCGGGACGGGATGAGCAGTTCTTC. This sequence encodes CASSLAPGRDEQFF. Using reference TRBV7-6 and TRBJ2-1 for the parts outside the CDR3, the full variable domain is GAGVSQSPRYKVTKRGQDVALRCDPISGHVSLYWYRQALGQGPEFLTYFNYEAQQDKSGLPNDRFSAERPEGSISTLTIQRTEQRDSAMYRCASSLAPGRDEQFFGPGTRLTVL.

The V and J genes are TRBV27 and TRBJ1-1, with unresolved D. The CDR3 has 15 amino acids. Looked up from germline, CDR1 is MNHEY and CDR2 is SMNVEV (reference sequence). The V and J ends lost 3 bases and 0 bases respectively, with 11 bases between them. The CDR3 DNA reads as TGTGCCAGCAGTTTCTCCGGGTTGGTGAACACTGAAGCTTTCTTT. As protein: CASSFSGLVNTEAFF.

This chain uses TRBV7-2 with TRBJ2-7, with D possibly matching TRBD1 (6 bases). CDR3 length: 13 residues. CDR1 is SGHTA and CDR2 is FQGNSA in the germline V gene. V lost 1 base and J lost 6, with 10 bases in between. CDR3 nucleotide sequence: TGTGCCAGCAGCTTAGACAGGGTTAGCGAGCAGTACTTC. Residues: CASSLDRVSEQYF.

V gene TRBV6-5 combines with J gene TRBJ1-1; 7 bases are shared with TRBD1. This CDR3 has 14 residues. The V gene's germline CDR1 is MNHEY and CDR2 SVGAGI. J gave up 3 bases and V 5 bases, and 6 bases lay outside the gene matches. The CDR3 is CASSRTGPYTEAFF. The CDR3 nucleotides read TGTGCCAGCAGTCGGACAGGCCCTTACACTGAAGCTTTCTTT.

This rearrangement joins TRBV7-2 to TRBJ1-2; D not resolved. The CDR3 spans 15 residues. From germline, CDR1 is SGHTA and CDR2 FQGNSA. V was pared by 2 bases and J by 8 bases, with 18 bases between. The CDR3 bases are TGTGCCAGCAGCTTAAAGGCCGCGAGGGTAGGGGGCTACACCTTC. Amino acids: CASSLKAARVGGYTF.

The V gene is TRBV11-1, the J gene TRBJ2-7; tentatively, D is TRBD2 (6 bases). Germline assignment: CDR1 SGHAT and CDR2 FQDESV (reference sequence). V dropped 5 bases and J dropped 6 bases, with 14 bases sitting between them. This CDR3 is 13 amino acids long. CDR3 in amino acids: CASSRDFDTEQYF. Here the CDR3 DNA reads TGTGCCAGCAGCCGGGACTTCGATACCGAGCAGTACTTC.

On this clone itself: Germline and junction disagree at one end, which may indicate a read error. The chain joins TRBV10-3 to TRBJ1-1; D is ambiguous. Germline V CDR1 and CDR2: ENHRY, SYGVKD. The CDR3 length is 13 residues. This CDR3 reads CAMSGDGYTEAFF. CDR3 coding DNA: TGTGCCATGAGTGGGGATGGGTACACTGAAGCTTTCTTT.